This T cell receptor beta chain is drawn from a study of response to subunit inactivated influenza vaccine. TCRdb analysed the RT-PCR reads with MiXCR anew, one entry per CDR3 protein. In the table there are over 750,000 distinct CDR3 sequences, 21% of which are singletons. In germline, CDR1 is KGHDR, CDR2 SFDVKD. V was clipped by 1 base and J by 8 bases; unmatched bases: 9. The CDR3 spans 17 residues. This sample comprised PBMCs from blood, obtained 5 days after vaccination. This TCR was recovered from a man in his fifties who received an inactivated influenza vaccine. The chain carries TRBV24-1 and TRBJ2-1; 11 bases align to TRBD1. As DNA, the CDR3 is TGTGCCACCAGTGATTTCGTAGGGACAGGGGGTCCTTATGAGCAGTTCTTC. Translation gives CATSDFVGTGGPYEQFF.